This T cell receptor (beta chain) was sequenced in a study of T cell repertoires in cytomegalovirus infection (dated 2019 in TCRdb). With regard to the full study: Donor HLA type was relevant to the analysis, as public TCR beta signatures indicated carriage of CMV infection together with the matching HLA type. Results the study describes overall, beyond this receptor: In both this cohort and an independent cohort of 352 donors, the cumulative frequency of public TCR beta family members distinguished carriers of CMV infection plus the relevant HLA type. The ex vivo response was dominated by HLA-C-restricted CMV-specific TCR beta clonotypes, and the single most frequent clonotype in two of eight donors was supplied by these HLA-C-restricted clonotypes.

Concerning this clonotype: Its antigen is unknown. The sample holds no much larger clone one base away, and base qualities are not on file.

Including cysteine and phenylalanine, the CDR3 has 13 amino acids. Only CDR3 DNA is held: 39 bases, read in frame from base 1. V is cut by 6 bases and J by 4 bases, and the space between the germline ends is 10 bases. The germline V gene (reference sequence) gives CDR1 as LNHDA and CDR2 as SQIVND. The sequencer listed for this sample is Illumina HiSeq 1500. Starting from the raw public reads, TCRdb applied fastp trimming at Q25, assembled clones with MiXCR and retained in-frame beta chains. Every CDR3 protein is listed once, alongside the most common genes and DNA of its rows. This sample lists around 290,000 distinct CDR3 sequences; about 25% were detected once. Approximately 15% of the sample belongs to the ten largest clones.

The rearranged chain carries TRBV19 and TRBJ1-5; the D gene remains uncertain. This receptor was identified in a human donor in good health (CMV status not recorded). Some clones in this sample may be carry-over from other donors' samples. The sample was PBMCs. The CDR3: CASSTGKNQPQHF. The bases are TGTGCCAGTAGCACCGGGAAAAATCAGCCCCAGCATTTT. Outside the CDR3, residues come from the reference TRBV19 and TRBJ1-5 proteins, so the full variable domain is: DGGITQSPKYLFRKEGQNVTLSCEQNLNHDAMYWYRQDPGQGLRLIYYSQIVNDFQKGDIAEGYSVSREKKESFPLTVTSAQKNPTAFYLCASSTGKNQPQHFGDGTRLSIL.